This entry lists 7 T cell receptor beta chains sequenced from one sample in a study of blood T cell repertoires in COVID-19. Profiling relied on immunoSEQ multiplex PCR, and the TCRdb table lists in-frame clones only, not all of them. This table holds tens of thousands of clones, more than 75% found once. Sequenced input: peripheral blood. These receptors all stem from a human donor in a cohort sampled during active COVID-19.

This chain links TRBV4-1 with TRBJ2-4; D gene uncertain. The CDR3 has 13 residues. Germline CDR1 and CDR2: MGHRA and YSYEKL. V dropped 1 base and J dropped 15 bases, with 16 bases sitting between them. Written as DNA, the CDR3 is TGCGCCAGCAGCCAAGCCCTATCCCCCAGGCGGTACTTC. Translated: CASSQALSPRRYF.

The rearrangement links TRBV9 to TRBJ1-1; TRBD1 matches 10 bases. Per the germline V gene, CDR1 is SGDLS and CDR2 is YYNGEE. This CDR3 spans 15 amino acids. V shed 3 bases, J shed 4 bases, and the junction held 6 bases outside the gene matches. CDR3 nucleotide sequence: TGTGCCAGCAGCGCCCGAGGACAGGGGGTCACTGAAGCTTTCTTT. Translated, it gives CASSARGQGVTEAFF.

The chain has TRBV7-8 and TRBJ2-7; D gene uncertain. This CDR3 spans 13 amino acids. CDR1 SGHVS and CDR2 FQNEAQ come from the germline V gene. V lost 7 bases to trimming and J lost 0 bases, with 10 bases between them. The CDR3 bases are TGTGCCAGCACCGATAGGAGCTCCTACGAGCAGTACTTC. Translating gives CASTDRSSYEQYF.

V gene TRBV28 combines with J gene TRBJ2-2, with D maybe TRBD1 (6 bases). V was pared by 4 bases and J by 0 bases, with 12 bases between. The CDR3 spans 16 residues. CDR1 and CDR2 from the germline V gene are MDHEN and SYDVKM. The CDR3 protein is CASSSGTLANTGELFF. For the CDR3, the DNA is TGTGCCAGCAGTTCCGGGACACTTGCGAACACCGGGGAGCTGTTTTTT.

This chain joins TRBV19 and TRBJ2-3, with 10 bases fitting TRBD1. Germline loops: CDR1 LNHDA, CDR2 SQIVND (reference sequence). With 7 bases clipped from V and 0 bases from J, the junction kept 10 bases outside the gene matches. The CDR3 spans 17 residues. As DNA, the CDR3 is TGTGCCAGTAAGGAGACAGGGGGCGCGTATAGCACAGATACGCAGTATTTT. This encodes CASKETGGAYSTDTQYF.

The rearrangement uses TRBV19 and TRBJ2-3; 10 nucleotides align to TRBD1. The junction had 9 bases not matched to a gene; V was cut back by 6 bases and J by 3 bases. Germline-derived CDR1 and CDR2 are LNHDA and SQIVND (reference sequence). The CDR3 runs to 16 residues. The CDR3 bases are TGTGCCAGTAGGCTCCGCCGGGACAGGGGTACAGATACGCAGTATTTT. Its translation is CASRLRRDRGTDTQYF.

The J gene is TRBJ2-7, the V gene TRBV5-1; tentative D call: TRBD1 (6 bases). The V and J ends lost 4 bases and 2 bases respectively, with 13 bases between them. CDR3 length: 14 residues. Germline loops: CDR1 SGHRS, CDR2 YFSETQ. The CDR3 sequence: CASSPQGYTYEQYF. The CDR3 DNA follows: TGCGCCAGCAGCCCGCAGGGGTACACCTACGAGCAGTACTTC.